The source of this T cell receptor beta chain is a study of blood T cell repertoires in COVID-19 (dated by TCRdb to 2020 to 2021). For the study in its entirety: Collaborator samples came from the United States, Italy and Spain and covered acute and convalescent phases of COVID-19. The material from the prospective study consisted of cDNA or gDNA derived from T cells, B-cell-depleted T cells, or PBMCs. Subjects who had been exposed to COVID-19, were actively infected with it, or had recovered from it provided the deeply sampled blood TCRbeta repertoires that made up the dataset. The repertoires were made available in a free public database intended to serve as a resource for research on the immune response to SARS-CoV-2. Samples were obtained from the ongoing ImmuneRACE study (first 160 participants) and from about 1,300 subjects provided by 6 global collaborators. The sample metadata nearly always contained a de-identified subject ID, COVID-19 status, age in years and sex. Where available, HLA class I and class II types were taken from metadata supplied by the sample provider and were not determined by assay-based typing. Findings and caveats that apply to the study as a whole: How much clinical and demographic metadata was included differed by source and by participant, and the metadata was provided uncurated.

Sequences SGHTA (CDR1) and FQGTGA (CDR2) are obtained from the germline V gene. The CDR3, cysteine through phenylalanine, is 19 amino acids long. Just CDR3 DNA is preserved here, 57 bases in frame from base 1. Trimming accounts for 5 bases at V and 0 bases at J, while the number of junction bases matched to no gene is 13. Of note for this clone: What this receptor recognizes is not known. No base quality information exists; no much larger clone differs at one position.

TCRbeta CDR3 regions were amplified from genomic DNA by means of the immunoSEQ Assay, a bias-controlled multiplex PCR. The original methods were these. The number of nucleated cells in each sample was estimated by amplification of reference gene primers within the assay. To quantify the absolute abundance of each unique TCRbeta CDR3 rearrangement, sequence reads were collapsed and filtered. For each sample, productive Simpson clonality was calculated as the square root of Simpson's diversity index across productive rearrangements. TCRdb re-hosts the immuneACCESS table, in-frame sequences only. Its copies lack some clones; in the studies checked, an unresolved V gene accounts for under half of them, and the cause for the rest is not known. V, J and clone size reflect that table, while D and trimming were determined from the DNA. The sample yields some 220,000 clones; about 83% were counted once. Roughly 1.2% of the sample comes from the top ten.

One collaborating source in Seattle enrolled patients while the patients were actively infected and followed the patients over time throughout the course of disease. Collaborating institutions collected whole blood in K2EDTA tubes following their own protocols. Collaborator samples were shipped for TCRbeta analysis as frozen whole blood, isolated PBMCs, or DNA extracted from either sample type. Sequenced material: peripheral blood. This TCR derives from a woman aged 25 to 39 with COVID-19, enrolled during active disease. Here the chain combines TRBV7-3 and TRBJ2-1; TRBD2 matches 10 bases in the middle. The nucleotide sequence is given as TGTGCCAGCAGCCAAGGGGGGACTAGCGCGTCAGTCTCCTACAATGAGCAGTTCTTC. It specifies CASSQGGTSASVSYNEQFF.